Below are 10 T cell receptor beta chains sequenced from a single sample in a study of T-cell reconstitution after alpha-beta-depleted transplantation in children. TCRbeta library preparation incorporated unique molecular identifiers. TCRdb reprocessed the PCR reads via MiXCR and lists one record per CDR3 protein. The sample holds 600,000 or so distinct CDR3 sequences, about 21% seen once. The sequencing here drew on PBMCs, mostly from graft donor cells, taken 360 days after TCRalphabeta/CD19-depleted stem cell transplant. These receptors were obtained from a boy under two years old who had a stem cell transplant for acute myeloid leukemia, so the T cells may come from the graft donor.

The chain is built from TRBV25-1 and TRBJ2-7; D might be TRBD1 or TRBD2, each matching 5 bases. The CDR3 totals 17 residues. V was pared by 0 bases and J by 2 bases, with 17 bases between. Germline CDR1 MGHDK, CDR2 SYGVNS. CDR3 region: CASSEYFSGTEAYEQYF. The CDR3 DNA sequence: TGTGCCAGCAGTGAATATTTCTCTGGGACGGAAGCCTACGAGCAGTACTTC.

This clonotype was found a few times. This sequence joins TRBV7-6 and TRBJ2-7; TRBD1 might be the D (6 bases). This CDR3 is built from 13 residues. Per the germline V gene, CDR1 is SGHVS and CDR2 is FNYEAQ. Trimming removed 0 bases from V and 6 bases from J, with 9 bases in between. CDR3 region: CASSLARGREQYF. The DNA of the CDR3 is TGTGCCAGCAGCTTAGCCAGGGGCCGCGAGCAGTACTTC.

In this sample, this clonotype turned up many times. The chain is built from TRBV12-3 or TRBV12-4 and TRBJ2-1; possibly TRBD2 for D (6 bases). Trimming pared 4 bases from V and 8 bases from J, leaving 21 bases between. The length of the CDR3 is 16 residues. The chain's CDR3 is CASSSAGRGINYEQFF. CDR3 nucleotides: TGTGCCAGCAGTTCCGCTGGGCGGGGTATCAACTATGAGCAGTTCTTC.

This clonotype showed up just a few times. This chain links TRBV15 with TRBJ2-1, with D perhaps being TRBD1 or TRBD2 (5 bases each). V lost 3 bases and J lost 5, with 11 bases in between. This CDR3 region has 14 residues. Per germline, CDR1 LNHNV and CDR2 YYDKDF (reference sequence). The CDR3 here is CATSSQGADNEQFF. CDR3 nucleotides: TGTGCCACCAGCAGCCAGGGAGCCGACAATGAGCAGTTCTTC.

This clonotype has a handful of counts. The CDR3 sequence: CSARRGVEWNSPLHF. CDR3 sequence (DNA): TGCAGTGCTAGAAGGGGAGTTGAGTGGAATTCACCCCTCCACTTT. The gene calls are TRBV20-1 and TRBJ1-6; weak D call: TRBD1 (5 bases). Trimming took off 2 bases at V and 7 bases at J, with 15 bases between the two ends. The germline V gene has CDR1 DFQATT and CDR2 SNEGSKA (reference sequence). The CDR3 has 15 residues.

A few counts support this clonotype. This rearrangement joins TRBV2 to TRBJ2-3; the match to TRBD2 covers 10 bases. Germline V gene sequence: CDR1 SNHLY, CDR2 FYNNEI. The V segment lost 8 bases and the J segment 2 bases; nucleotides outside the gene matches: 16. The CDR3 totals 18 residues. CDR3 nucleotide sequence: TGTGCCAGCTGTCCGGGGCTAGCGGGGGCCGTTTCCACAGATACGCAGTATTTT. Translating it yields CASCPGLAGAVSTDTQYF.

In its sample, this clonotype was seen once. This chain connects TRBV15 to TRBJ2-7, with 10 bases lining up with TRBD1. The CDR3 extends over 16 amino acids. Germline V gene lookup returns CDR1 LNHNV and CDR2 YYDKDF (reference sequence). The V gene end was trimmed by 5 bases and the J gene end by 2 bases; junction bases not matched to a gene: 9. CDR3 bases: TGTGCCACCAGCGGCGTAGTGGGACAGGGGACCTACGAGCAGTACTTC. Amino acids: CATSGVVGQGTYEQYF.

The V and J genes are TRBV3-1 and TRBJ2-7; unclear D gene. V lost 2 bases and J lost 4, with 9 bases in between. Germline assignment: CDR1 LGHDT and CDR2 YNNKEL (reference sequence). The CDR3 is made up of 13 amino acids. The CDR3 sequence is CASSQRRRYEQYF. CDR3 DNA: TGTGCCAGCAGCCAAAGGAGACGGTACGAGCAGTACTTC.

The chain carries TRBV7-2 and TRBJ2-7; D uncertain. V dropped 4 bases and J dropped 5 bases, with 9 bases sitting between them. The CDR3 spans 12 residues. Germline V CDR1 and CDR2: SGHTA, FQGNSA. Here the CDR3 DNA reads TGTGCCAGCAGCTGGACCGAGGACGAGCAGTACTTC. Protein: CASSWTEDEQYF. The variable domain in full, completed from reference TRBV7-2 and TRBJ2-7, reads GAGVSQSPSNKVTEKGKDVELRCDPISGHTALYWYRQSLGQGLEFLIYFQGNSAPDKSGLPSDRFSAERTGGSVSTLTIQRTQQEDSAVYLCASSWTEDEQYFGPGTRLTVT.

This clonotype was found a few times. The genes are TRBV6-5 and TRBJ2-7, with D unresolved. Germline V gene lookup returns CDR1 MNHEY and CDR2 SVGAGI. V shed 2 bases and J shed 2 bases, with 10 bases lying between them. There are 14 residues in the CDR3. In nucleotides, the CDR3 is TGTGCCAGCAGTTACCTTGTGCTCCCCTACGAGCAGTACGTC. Amino acids: CASSYLVLPYEQYV.